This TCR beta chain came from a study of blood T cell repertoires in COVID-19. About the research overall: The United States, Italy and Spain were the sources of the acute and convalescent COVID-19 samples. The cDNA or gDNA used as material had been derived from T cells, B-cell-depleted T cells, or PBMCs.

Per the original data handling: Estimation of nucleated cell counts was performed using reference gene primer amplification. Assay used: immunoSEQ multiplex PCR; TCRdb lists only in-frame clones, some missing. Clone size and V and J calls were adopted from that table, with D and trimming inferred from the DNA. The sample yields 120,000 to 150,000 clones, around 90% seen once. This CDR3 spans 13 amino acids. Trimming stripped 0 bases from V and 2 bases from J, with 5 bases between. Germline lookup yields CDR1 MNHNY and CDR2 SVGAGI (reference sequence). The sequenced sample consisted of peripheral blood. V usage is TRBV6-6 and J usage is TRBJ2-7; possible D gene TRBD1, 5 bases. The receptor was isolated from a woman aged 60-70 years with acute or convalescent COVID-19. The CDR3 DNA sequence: TGTGCCAGCAGTTACTCGGACACCTACGAGCAGTACTTC. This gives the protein CASSYSDTYEQYF.